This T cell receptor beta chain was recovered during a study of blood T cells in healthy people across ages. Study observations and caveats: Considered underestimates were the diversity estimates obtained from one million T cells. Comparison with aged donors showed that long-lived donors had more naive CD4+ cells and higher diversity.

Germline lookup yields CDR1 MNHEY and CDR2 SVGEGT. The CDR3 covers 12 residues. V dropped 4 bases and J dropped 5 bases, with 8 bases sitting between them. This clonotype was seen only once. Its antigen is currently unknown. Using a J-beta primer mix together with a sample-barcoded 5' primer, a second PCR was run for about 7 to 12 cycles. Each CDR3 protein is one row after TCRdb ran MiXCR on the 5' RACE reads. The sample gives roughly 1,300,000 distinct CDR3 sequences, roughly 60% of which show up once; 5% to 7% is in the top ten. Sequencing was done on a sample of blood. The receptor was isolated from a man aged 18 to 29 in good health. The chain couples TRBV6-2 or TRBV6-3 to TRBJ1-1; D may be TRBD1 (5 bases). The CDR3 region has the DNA TGTGCCAGCAGTTGGGAGGGGACTGAAGCTTTCTTT. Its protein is CASSWEGTEAFF.